These T cell receptor beta chains were read from a single sample in a study of shared clonotypes between healthy human individuals. Only in-frame clones appear in the TCRdb table, and some are missing; sequencing was by immunoSEQ multiplex PCR. The repertoire consists of over a million clones, with 95% to 97% occurring once and the leading ten covering roughly 1.2%. Sample: naive CD4+ T cells sorted from blood. Source of these receptors: a man aged 30 to 39 in good health. Each CDR3 is given with its conserved first and last residue. The D gene is left open where the match is weak. The size entry is marked missing in some rows and otherwise reads once, few, many or a size class.

v_call	j_call	d_call	clone_size	cdr3_nt	cdr3_aa
TRBV2	TRBJ1-5	.	.	TGTGCCAGCAGTGAAGGAAGGGCCAGGGGTGATCAGCCCCAGCATTTT	CASSEGRARGDQPQHF
TRBV5-6	TRBJ2-5	TRBD2	.	TGTGCCAGCAGCTTGGGAGCGGGGCTCACTCAAGAGACCCAGTACTTC	CASSLGAGLTQETQYF
TRBV28	TRBJ1-1	TRBD1	.	TGTGCCAGCAGTATACGGACAGGGCTAACTGAAGCTTTCTTT	CASSIRTGLTEAFF
TRBV7-2	TRBJ1-1	TRBD1	.	TGTGCCAGCAGCTCATGGACAGGGGTCTTGAACACTGAAGCTTTCTTT	CASSSWTGVLNTEAFF
TRBV2	TRBJ2-5	.	.	TGTGCCAGTCGGACGGACCAAGAGACCCAGTACTTC	CASRTDQETQYF
TRBV5-5	TRBJ2-5	.	.	TGTGCCAGCAGCTTGGTCAAGCAGGGAGAAGAGACCCAGTACTTC	CASSLVKQGEETQYF
TRBV6-1	TRBJ2-5	.	.	TGTGCCAGCAGTGTCCGGACAGCCCAAGAGACCCAGTACTTC	CASSVRTAQETQYF
TRBV29-1	TRBJ2-1	.	.	TGCAGCGCCCGACTTAGCTTAGCCTACAATGAGCAGTTCTTC	CSARLSLAYNEQFF
TRBV28	TRBJ2-1	TRBD2	.	TGTGCCAGCAGGCCGCCCGGGACTAGCGGGAGGGGGGGGCCGTTCTTC	CASRPPGTSGRGGPFF
TRBV5-4	TRBJ1-4	TRBD1	once	TGTGCCAGCAGACTGACAGGGGCGGGGGAAAAACTGTTTTTT	CASRLTGAGEKLFF
TRBV6-1	TRBJ1-1	.	.	TGTGCCAGCAGTGAACTCGGACGGACGATAGAAGCTTTCTTT	CASSELGRTIEAFF
TRBV27	TRBJ2-1	.	.	TGTGCCAGCAGCTTGTTTGGGGGCGATGAGCAGTTCTTC	CASSLFGGDEQFF
TRBV29-1	TRBJ2-3	.	.	TGCAGCGTTGTGGGCAGGAACACAGATACGCAGTATTTT	CSVVGRNTDTQYF
TRBV5-1	TRBJ2-3	TRBD1	.	TGCGCCAGCAGTCTATTAAGTGGCAGGGGGCATGGAGATACGCAGTATTTT	CASSLLSGRGHGDTQYF
TRBV30	TRBJ1-3	.	.	TGTGCCTGGAGTATTGGACCAAAAAACACCATATATTTT	CAWSIGPKNTIYF
TRBV6-1	TRBJ1-2	.	.	TGTGCCAGCAGTGGCGCAGGAAGGGTGACCCTGTATGGCTACACCTTC	CASSGAGRVTLYGYTF
TRBV10-3	TRBJ2-4	TRBD1	.	TGTGCCATCAGTGAGCCCCTGGACAGGGGGAAGGCAAACATTCAGTACTTC	CAISEPLDRGKANIQYF
TRBV7-8	TRBJ2-1	.	.	TGTGCCAGCAGACCACCCCCATCCGGGCCTAGCAGCTCCTACAATGAGCAGTTCTTC	CASRPPPSGPSSSYNEQFF
TRBV9	TRBJ2-5	.	.	TGTGCCAGCAGCGTAGGGCCAGAGTGGTGGGAGACCCAGTACTTC	CASSVGPEWWETQYF
TRBV9	TRBJ1-5	TRBD1	.	TGTGCCAGCAGCGTAGGGCAGGGGGTTGGTCAGCCCCAGCATTTT	CASSVGQGVGQPQHF
TRBV25-1	TRBJ2-5	.	.	TGTGCCAGCAGTGAGTCCGGACAGCATACTATAGAGACCCAGTACTTC	CASSESGQHTIETQYF
TRBV18	TRBJ2-7	.	.	TGTGCCAGCTCACCACCTGGGACGCACGAGCAGTACTTC	CASSPPGTHEQYF
TRBV6-6	TRBJ2-7	TRBD1	.	TGTGCCAGCAGTAGGACAGGGTTCTACGAGCAGTACTTC	CASSRTGFYEQYF
TRBV2	TRBJ2-3	.	.	TGTGCCAGCAGTGAGGTGTTGGGCACAGATACGCAGTATTTT	CASSEVLGTDTQYF
TRBV7-9	TRBJ1-1	.	.	TGTGCCAGCTTCCCCCCAGCGGCGGGCAGCAACACTGAAGCTTTCTTT	CASFPPAAGSNTEAFF
TRBV28	TRBJ2-3	TRBD1	.	TGTGCCAGCAGGGACAGGGAAAGCACAGATACGCAGTATTTT	CASRDRESTDTQYF
TRBV4-2	TRBJ1-2	.	.	TGTGCCAGCAGCCAAGAATGGAGAAGTCGGGATGGCTACACCTTC	CASSQEWRSRDGYTF
TRBV7-2	TRBJ2-3	TRBD2	.	TGTGCCAGCAGCTTAGCTTCTACTAGCGGGAGCATGAATACGCAGTATTTT	CASSLASTSGSMNTQYF
TRBV6-5	TRBJ2-7	.	.	TGTGCCAGCAGTTACTCGTGGAGGAATTACGAGCAGTACTTC	CASSYSWRNYEQYF
TRBV7-3	TRBJ2-7	.	.	TGTGCCAGCAGCTCGGGACCTAGGTCCACGCACGAGCAGTACTTC	CASSSGPRSTHEQYF
TRBV7-2	TRBJ2-2	.	.	TGTGCCAGCAGCTTCCGGGGCGGTTCGGGGGAGCTGTTTTTT	CASSFRGGSGELFF
TRBV10-3	TRBJ1-3	.	.	TGTGCCATCAGTGAGCCGATGAACACTGGAAACACCATATATTTT	CAISEPMNTGNTIYF
TRBV28	TRBJ2-2	.	.	TGTGCCAGCAGATTCAAGAACACCGGGGAGCTGTTTTTT	CASRFKNTGELFF
TRBV6-5	TRBJ1-5	TRBD1	.	TGTGCCAGCAGTTCTGACAGGGGTAATAGCAATCAGCCCCAGCATTTT	CASSSDRGNSNQPQHF
TRBV7-9	TRBJ2-5	TRBD2	.	TGTGCCAGCAGCCCTCAGACTAGCGGAATCTACCAAGAGACCCAGTACTTC	CASSPQTSGIYQETQYF
TRBV2	TRBJ2-2	.	.	TGTGCCAGCAGATCATACACCGGGGAGCTGTTTTTT	CASRSYTGELFF
TRBV12-5	TRBJ2-5	.	.	TGTGCTAGTGGTTTGTACAATCCATTACAAGAGACCCAGTACTTC	CASGLYNPLQETQYF
TRBV7-9	TRBJ2-7	.	.	TGTGCCAGCAGCTCCTCGAGGTACGAGCAGTACTTC	CASSSSRYEQYF
TRBV7-9	TRBJ1-5	.	.	TGTGCCAGCAGCTTATCAGGGTTCAATCAGCCCCAGCATTTT	CASSLSGFNQPQHF
TRBV5-4	TRBJ1-2	.	.	TGTGCCAGCAGCTGGGACAATAACTATGGCTACACCTTC	CASSWDNNYGYTF
TRBV7-6	TRBJ2-2	.	once	TGTGCCAGCAGCTCTAGCGCCGGGGAGCTGTTTTTT	CASSSSAGELFF
TRBV5-1	TRBJ2-5	TRBD1	.	TGCGCCAGCAGCAGGGACAGGGGTGGCGAGACCCAGTACTTC	CASSRDRGGETQYF
TRBV5-4	TRBJ2-3	.	.	TGTGCCAGCAGCTTTCGTGTGAATAGCCTCACAGATACGCAGTATTTT	CASSFRVNSLTDTQYF
TRBV5-1	TRBJ2-2	TRBD2	once	TGCGCCAGTGTGGGACTAGCGGGAGAGTCCGGGGAGCTGTTTTTT	CASVGLAGESGELFF
TRBV5-1	TRBJ2-3	TRBD2	.	TGCGCCAGCAGCTTACTAGCGGGAGGGTCAGATACGCAGTATTTT	CASSLLAGGSDTQYF